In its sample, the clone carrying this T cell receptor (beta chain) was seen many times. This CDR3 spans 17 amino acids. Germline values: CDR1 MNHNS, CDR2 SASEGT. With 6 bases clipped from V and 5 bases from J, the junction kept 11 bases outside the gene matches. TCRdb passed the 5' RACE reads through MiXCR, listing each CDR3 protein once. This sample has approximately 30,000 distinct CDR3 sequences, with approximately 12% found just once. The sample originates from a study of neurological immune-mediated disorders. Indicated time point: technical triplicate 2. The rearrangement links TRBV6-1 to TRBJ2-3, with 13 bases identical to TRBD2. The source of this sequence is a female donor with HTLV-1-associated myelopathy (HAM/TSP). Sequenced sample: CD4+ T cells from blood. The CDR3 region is CASRKRARLAGGDTQYF. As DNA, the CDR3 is TGTGCCAGCAGAAAAAGGGCGCGACTAGCGGGAGGAGATACGCAGTATTTT.